The T cell receptor beta chain described here comes from a study of shared clonotypes between healthy human individuals. Whole-study findings and limits: In four donors, around 5% of naive CD4 clonotypes appeared in common. Larger estimated richness was generally recorded for naive subsets relative to memory subsets.

The V gene's germline CDR1 is GTSNPN and CDR2 SVGIG (reference sequence). The germline V and J ends were trimmed by 4 bases and 6 bases, with 12 bases remaining between them. The CDR3 is 12 amino acids. Notes on this clone: As yet, its antigen is unknown.

Only Caucasian adults living in Nashville, Tennessee made up the donor group. Partitioning of CD4+ cells yielded a CD45RA+ naive subset and a CD45RA-negative memory subset. The data were produced by immunoSEQ multiplex PCR, yet TCRdb's version contains in-frame clones alone and is incomplete. Among roughly 640,000 clones listed, around 67% were seen once. Sequencing used memory CD4+ T cells sorted from blood. Indicated subset: CD45RA-negative fraction. J is TRBJ2-5 and V is TRBV30; possible D gene TRBD1, 6 bases. This TCR derives from a woman aged 30 to 39 in good health. The CDR3 bases are TGTGCCTGGAAGGGCAGGGGCCAGACCCAGTACTTC. Translated: CAWKGRGQTQYF.